The 23 T cell receptor beta chains in this list originate from one sample, sequenced in a study of blood T cells in healthy people across ages. Then a second PCR, running about 6 to 12 cycles, was carried out with a sample-barcoded 5' primer and a J-beta primer mix. TCRdb re-called the 5' RACE reads with MiXCR, one entry per CDR3 protein. The repertoire holds under 2 million distinct CDR3 sequences, with 34% as singletons. Sample: blood. The receptors originated from a woman younger than 45 in good health.

The sample holds a few counts of this clonotype. The chain couples TRBV20-1 to TRBJ2-5; 9 bases match TRBD2. Losses at the gene ends were 5 bases for V and 5 bases for J; bases not matched to a gene: 6. This CDR3 is built from 13 residues. Germline V CDR1 and CDR2: DFQATT, SNEGSKA (reference sequence). This CDR3 is CSAAATSGETQYF. The CDR3 DNA reads as TGCAGTGCTGCGGCGACTAGCGGCGAGACCCAGTACTTC.

The chain combines TRBV9 with TRBJ2-5; TRBD2 matches 11 bases. Germline CDR1 and CDR2: SGDLS and YYNGEE. V trimming: 7 bases; J trimming: 0 bases; junction bases outside the gene matches: 14. There are 18 residues in the CDR3. The DNA for the CDR3 is TGTGCCAGCGGCCCTCCATCCCCACTAGCGGGGGACCAAGAGACCCAGTACTTC. This gives the protein CASGPPSPLAGDQETQYF.

The gene calls are TRBV9 and TRBJ2-1, with TRBD2 identical over 10 bases. J was trimmed by 9 bases and V by 0 bases; bases with no gene match: 9. The germline CDR1 and CDR2 sequences are SGDLS and YYNGEE. The CDR3 length is 16 residues. CDR3 sequence reads: CASSVGVAGGRGEQFF. In DNA form, the CDR3 reads TGTGCCAGCAGCGTAGGGGTAGCGGGGGGCCGCGGTGAGCAGTTCTTC.

This clonotype has a handful of counts. The chain couples TRBV28 to TRBJ1-1, with D possibly being TRBD1 (6 bases). CDR3 size: 13 residues. Germline V gene data show CDR1 as MDHEN and CDR2 as SYDVKM. V lost 6 bases to trimming and J lost 4 bases, with 12 bases between them. The CDR3 bases are TGTGCCAGCAGAACAGGGAAACCCACTGAAGCTTTCTTT. Protein product: CASRTGKPTEAFF.

In this sample, this clonotype turned up a few times. CDR3 in amino acids: CASSQGQTNEQFF. The CDR3 nucleotides are TGTGCCAGCAGCCAAGGACAGACCAATGAGCAGTTCTTC. This rearrangement joins TRBV14 to TRBJ2-1; weak D call: TRBD1 (5 bases). This CDR3 spans 13 amino acids. The V end lost 1 base, the J end lost 6 bases, and 7 bases lay between the germline ends. Germline CDR1 SGHDN, CDR2 FVKESK. Complete variable domain (other parts from reference TRBV14 and TRBJ2-1): EAGVTQFPSHSVIEKGQTVTLRCDPISGHDNLYWYRRVMGKEIKFLLHFVKESKQDESGMPNNRFLAERTGGTYSTLKVQPAELEDSGVYFCASSQGQTNEQFFGPGTRLTVL.

Concerning this clonotype: Its ends do not fully match the called genes, so a read error is possible. This chain connects TRBV7-2 to TRBJ1-2; D call uncertain. Looked up from germline, CDR1 is SGHTA and CDR2 is FQGNSA. The CDR3 is 16 amino acids. The CDR3 DNA reads TGTGCCAGCAACTTAGATTCGGCAGATTCTCTTTATGGCTACACCTTC. Its translation: CASNLDSADSLYGYTF. The variable domain in full, completed from reference TRBV7-2 and TRBJ1-2, reads GAGVSQSPSNKVTEKGKDVELRCDPISGHTALYWYRQSLGQGLEFLIYFQGNSAPDKSGLPSDRFSAERTGGSVSTLTIQRTQQEDSAVYLCASNLDSADSLYGYTFGSGTRLTVV.

This CDR3 reads CASSVRAGGGSYKQYF. The CDR3 DNA sequence: TGTGCCAGCAGCGTACGCGCAGGGGGAGGGTCCTACAAGCAGTACTTC. V and J are TRBV28 and TRBJ2-5; D possibly matches TRBD1 or TRBD2 (7 bases each). This CDR3 region has 16 residues. CDR1 is MDHEN and CDR2 is SYDVKM in the germline V gene. Between the trimmed V and J ends, which lost 6 bases and 11 bases, there was a span of 28 bases.

This clonotype came up a few times. This chain connects TRBV9 to TRBJ1-2, with D possibly TRBD1 on 5 matching bases. There are 13 residues in the CDR3. Trimming left V 0 bases short and J 7 bases short, with 10 bases between. Germline-derived CDR1 and CDR2 are SGDLS and YYNGEE. CDR3 sequence reads: CASSVGTTGGYTF. The DNA for the CDR3 is TGTGCCAGCAGCGTAGGGACAACGGGTGGCTACACCTTC. Based on the CDR3 plus reference TRBV9 and TRBJ1-2, the full variable domain is DSGVTQTPKHLITATGQRVTLRCSPRSGDLSVYWYQQSLDQGLQFLIQYYNGEERAKGNILERFSAQQFPDLHSELNLSSLELGDSALYFCASSVGTTGGYTFGSGTRLTVV.

This clonotype has more than one count but fewer than ten. The chain employs TRBV12-3 or TRBV12-4 and TRBJ2-5; TRBD1 is a possible D gene (5 bases). V lost 6 bases to trimming and J lost 4 bases, with 15 bases between them. This CDR3 comprises 14 residues. The CDR3: CASRAGLGRETQYF. In DNA, the CDR3 is TGTGCCAGCAGAGCAGGGTTGGGTAGAGAGACCCAGTACTTC.

This chain connects TRBV6-5 to TRBJ1-5; D gene uncertain. Germline V gives CDR1 MNHEY, CDR2 SVGAGI. CDR3 length: 14 amino acids. The V end was cut by 5 bases, the J end by 4 bases, with 12 bases between. The CDR3 DNA reads TGTGCCAGCAGTGGGCTGGGAGTGAATCAGCCCCAGCATTTT. This sequence encodes CASSGLGVNQPQHF.

V and J are TRBV6-5 and TRBJ1-1, with D unclear. The CDR3 length is 18 residues. Trimming took 0 bases from V and 1 from J, leaving 18 bases between them. CDR1 MNHEY and CDR2 SVGAGI come from the germline V gene. For the CDR3, the DNA is TGTGCCAGCAGTTACTCTCTAGTCGTAATGCGGGGGAACACTGAAGCTTTCTTT. Translated, it gives CASSYSLVVMRGNTEAFF.

The sample holds a few counts of this clonotype. The DNA for the CDR3 is TGTGCCAGCAGACTGACAAGACGGGCCTACGAGCAGTACTTC. Residues: CASRLTRRAYEQYF. The chain carries TRBV12-3 or TRBV12-4 and TRBJ2-7; D unclear. V was clipped by 6 bases and J by 2 bases, with 14 bases between them. This CDR3 has 14 residues.

This clonotype was counted between two and nine times. V gene TRBV12-3 or TRBV12-4 combines with J gene TRBJ2-3, with D unresolved. The CDR3 length is 14 residues. Between the trimmed V and J ends, which lost 5 bases and 1 base, there was a span of 10 bases. The CDR3 region has the DNA TGTGCCAGCAGTGCGCATTGGGGCACAGATACGCAGTATTTT. Translated: CASSAHWGTDTQYF.

This clonotype was found a few times. The rearrangement links TRBV30 to TRBJ2-1; unclear D gene. This CDR3 has 12 residues. In germline, CDR1 is GTSNPN, CDR2 SVGIG (reference sequence). Trimming shortened V by 1 base and J by 4 bases, and 5 bases separated the two germline ends. CDR3 sequence (DNA): TGTGCCTGGAGTGAGGCTTACAATGAGCAGTTCTTC. As protein: CAWSEAYNEQFF.

This clonotype was detected a few times. The rearrangement uses TRBV30 and TRBJ2-1, with 12 bases fitting TRBD2. The CDR3 totals 16 residues. Germline CDR1 is GTSNPN and CDR2 is SVGIG (reference sequence). V lost 0 bases, J lost 6 bases, and 6 bases stayed unmatched. CDR3 sequence: CAWSVWETSGSNEQFF. DNA for the CDR3: TGTGCCTGGAGTGTGTGGGAGACTAGCGGGAGCAATGAGCAGTTCTTC.

This clonotype was counted ten times or more. This chain's CDR3 is CASSYASGTYNEQFF. CDR3 in DNA: TGTGCCAGCAGTTACGCTAGCGGGACATACAATGAGCAGTTCTTC. V gene TRBV6-2 or TRBV6-3 combines with J gene TRBJ2-1, with 9 bases that match TRBD2. Germline V CDR1 and CDR2: MNHEY, SVGEGT. The CDR3 covers 15 residues. V was clipped by 2 bases and J by 4 bases; unmatched bases: 3.

The V call is TRBV20-1, the J call TRBJ2-1; D is possibly TRBD2 (6 bases). In germline, CDR1 is DFQATT, CDR2 SNEGSKA (reference sequence). V was cut by 3 bases and J by 0 bases, with 18 bases left in between. The CDR3 extends over 17 amino acids. CDR3 bases: TGCAGTGCTAGGAAGCTCAGCGGACTAAGCTCCTACAATGAGCAGTTCTTC. The encoded protein is CSARKLSGLSSYNEQFF.

This clonotype was found a few times. This chain links TRBV4-1 with TRBJ2-1, with 9 bases fitting TRBD2. The germline V gene encodes CDR1 MGHRA and CDR2 YSYEKL. The CDR3 loop spans 16 amino acids. The trim removed 2 bases at V and 2 bases at J, leaving 4 bases unmatched. This chain's CDR3 is CASSQQRGATYNEQFF. As DNA, the CDR3 is TGCGCCAGCAGCCAACAGCGGGGGGCCACCTACAATGAGCAGTTCTTC.

This clonotype was seen only once. This CDR3 is CASEEGTRSEQYF. CDR3 coding DNA: TGTGCCAGCGAGGAGGGGACCCGCTCAGAGCAGTACTTC. The chain has TRBV2 and TRBJ2-7; D might be TRBD2 (6 bases). V gave up 8 bases and J gave up 7 bases, with 18 bases separating them. This CDR3 region has 13 residues. Germline CDR1 is SNHLY and CDR2 is FYNNEI.

V gene TRBV12-5 combines with J gene TRBJ2-3; TRBD2 aligns across 11 bases. There are 17 residues in the CDR3. The germline gives CDR1 LGHNT, CDR2 FRNRAP. The V gene end was trimmed by 2 bases and the J gene end by 1 base; junction bases not matched to a gene: 5. The CDR3, as DNA: TGTGCTAGTGGTTTGTCGTCTAGCGGGGGGCGCACAGATACGCAGTATTTT. Translated: CASGLSSSGGRTDTQYF.

This clonotype was seen many times. Here the CDR3 DNA reads TGTGCCAGCAGTTTATCTGGCAGGGTTGAGACCCAGTACTTC. Residues: CASSLSGRVETQYF. The chain has TRBV27 and TRBJ2-5; tentative D call: TRBD1 (5 bases). This CDR3 region has 14 residues. Germline-derived CDR1 and CDR2 are MNHEY and SMNVEV (reference sequence). V lost 0 bases to trimming and J lost 5 bases, with 10 bases between them.

This clonotype was detected only a few times. The chain joins TRBV12-3 or TRBV12-4 to TRBJ2-6; the D gene is possibly TRBD2 (6 bases). The CDR3 totals 15 residues. The ends were cut back, 6 bases at V and 4 bases at J, with 13 bases in the middle. CDR3 sequence: CASSPGGNGANVLTF. DNA of the CDR3: TGTGCCAGCAGCCCTGGAGGGAACGGGGCCAACGTCCTGACTTTC.

The CDR3 reads CASSAGGAPNEQFF. CDR3 sequence (DNA): TGTGCCAGCAGCGCAGGGGGGGCCCCCAATGAGCAGTTCTTC. V gene TRBV11-2 combines with J gene TRBJ2-1; either TRBD1 or TRBD2 may fit D (7 bases each). The CDR3 consists of 14 residues. V was trimmed by 5 bases and J by 6 bases, leaving 14 bases between them. The germline V gene has CDR1 SGHAT and CDR2 FQNNGV.